The 2 T cell receptor beta chains listed next were all sequenced from one sample in a study of blood T cell repertoires in COVID-19. Clones were read by immunoSEQ multiplex PCR, and TCRdb kept only the in-frame ones, dropping some. The table lists 300,000 to 400,000 clones, around 90% of them singletons. The source material was peripheral blood. The receptors were sampled from a man aged 50 to 59 with active or convalescent COVID-19.

This sequence joins TRBV27 and TRBJ1-3; 11 bases match TRBD1. V dropped 5 bases and J dropped 0; count of bases not matched to a gene: 3. Germline V gene data show CDR1 as MNHEY and CDR2 as SMNVEV (reference sequence). This CDR3 comprises 16 residues. CDR3: CASSRDRGFSGNTIYF. In DNA form, the CDR3 reads TGTGCCAGCAGTCGGGACAGGGGGTTCTCTGGAAACACCATATATTTT.

The chain joins TRBV5-6 to TRBJ2-6; TRBD1 is a possible D gene (5 bases). Germline values: CDR1 SGHDT, CDR2 YYEEEE. The V end was cut by 4 bases, the J end by 2 bases, with 10 bases between. The CDR3 totals 15 residues. The CDR3 region has the DNA TGTGCCAGCAGCCCCCCAGGGACTGGGGCCAACGTCCTGACTTTC. It yields the protein CASSPPGTGANVLTF.